Each of the 20 T cell receptor beta chains below was sequenced from the same sample in a study of technical replicates of blood from a handful of donors. Clones were sequenced by immunoSEQ multiplex PCR, and TCRdb holds only the in-frame ones, with some missing. The data hold around 70,000 clones, with around 94% observed a single time. The sequencing input was T cells isolated from PBMCs. These receptors originate from a human donor in good health.

This sequence joins TRBV4-1 and TRBJ2-2; 7 positions match TRBD2. CDR3 length equals 15 residues. The trim removed 4 bases at V and 4 bases at J, leaving 6 bases unmatched. Germline V gene sequence: CDR1 MGHRA, CDR2 YSYEKL. CDR3 region: CASSRTSLTTGELFF. CDR3 DNA: TGCGCCAGCAGCCGGACTAGTTTAACCACCGGGGAGCTGTTTTTT.

The table lists this clone with a count of one. The chain has TRBV7-2 and TRBJ2-7; a possible D gene is TRBD2 (6 bases). CDR3 length: 14 residues. V lost 0 bases and J 5 bases, leaving 11 bases between the germline ends. Germline CDR1 is SGHTA and CDR2 is FQGNSA. DNA for the CDR3: TGTGCCAGCAGCTTAGCGGCGGGGATGGACGAGCAGTACTTC. This sequence encodes CASSLAAGMDEQYF.

This rearrangement joins TRBV5-8 to TRBJ2-3; maybe TRBD1 (6 bases). The germline CDR1 and CDR2 sequences are SGHTS and YDEGEE. The CDR3 loop spans 16 amino acids. The germline V and J ends were trimmed by 0 bases and 0 bases, with 11 bases remaining between them. CDR3 DNA: TGTGCCAGCAGCTTGGGACAGGTGACTAGCACAGATACGCAGTATTTT. Translated: CASSLGQVTSTDTQYF.

The chain carries TRBV5-1 and TRBJ1-4; 8 bases are shared with TRBD1. After removal of 2 bases from V and 7 bases from J, the junction contained 4 bases not matched to a gene. The CDR3 sequence is 14 residues long. The germline V gene has CDR1 SGHRS and CDR2 YFSETQ. The CDR3 DNA follows: TGCGCCAGCAGCTTTACAGGGGGAAGTGAAAAACTGTTTTTT. Translating gives CASSFTGGSEKLFF.

DNA for the CDR3: TGTGCCAGTAGTCCACAGGCAACTAATGAAAAACTGTTTTTT. As protein: CASSPQATNEKLFF. This chain uses TRBV19 with TRBJ1-4; a weak D match, TRBD1 (5 bases). Trimming took off 5 bases at V and 0 bases at J, with 7 bases between the two ends. Germline V lookup: CDR1 LNHDA, CDR2 SQIVND (reference sequence). The CDR3 has 14 residues.

This chain connects TRBV12-5 to TRBJ2-5; 13 bases match TRBD2. Germline trimming cut 7 bases from V and 5 bases from J; bases unmatched to any gene: 13. In germline, CDR1 is LGHNT, CDR2 FRNRAP. This CDR3 is built from 17 residues. The CDR3 is CASALETSGRPKETQYF. DNA of the CDR3: TGTGCTAGTGCTCTAGAGACTAGCGGGAGGCCTAAGGAGACCCAGTACTTC.

V usage is TRBV7-2 and J usage is TRBJ1-2; no reliable D call. The CDR3 loop spans 13 amino acids. V was pared by 6 bases and J by 4 bases, with 12 bases between. Germline loops: CDR1 SGHTA, CDR2 FQGNSA. The CDR3 nucleotides are TGTGCCAGCAGTCTTCAGGCCTCCTATGGCTACACCTTC. It encodes CASSLQASYGYTF.

The chain links TRBV11-1 to TRBJ2-5; 9 nucleotides align to TRBD2. CDR1 is SGHAT, CDR2 FQDESV, per germline (reference sequence). The CDR3 consists of 16 residues. V shed 1 base, J shed 5 bases, and the junction held 8 bases outside the gene matches. CDR3 bases: TGTGCCAGCAGCTTAGGACGAAGCGGGAGGAGGGAGACCCAGTACTTC. It is translated as CASSLGRSGRRETQYF.

The V call is TRBV25-1, the J call TRBJ2-1, with D tentatively TRBD2 (5 bases). Germline assignment: CDR1 MGHDK and CDR2 SYGVNS. The V end lost 4 bases, the J end lost 7 bases, and 11 bases lay between the germline ends. There are 13 residues in the CDR3. CDR3 residues: CASSGVPGNEQFF. The CDR3 nucleotides are TGTGCCAGCAGTGGGGTCCCGGGGAATGAGCAGTTCTTC.

The V call is TRBV18, the J call TRBJ2-7; D is uncertain. CDR1 is KGHSH and CDR2 is LQKENI in the germline V gene. The CDR3 is made up of 16 amino acids. V was clipped by 3 bases and J by 0 bases, with 15 bases between them. CDR3 amino acids: CASSPESRVSSYEQYF. In DNA, the CDR3 is TGTGCCAGCTCACCCGAAAGCCGGGTAAGCTCCTACGAGCAGTACTTC.

The genes are TRBV30 and TRBJ2-1; no definite D call. CDR1 is GTSNPN, CDR2 SVGIG, per germline (reference sequence). Deletions cut 2 bases from V and 4 bases from J, with 3 bases between. The CDR3 spans 11 residues. CDR3 nucleotide sequence: TGTGCCTGGAGTCTTTACAATGAGCAGTTCTTC. Translation gives CAWSLYNEQFF.

J is TRBJ1-1 and V is TRBV5-8; D unresolved. This CDR3 is built from 16 residues. The germline V gene encodes CDR1 SGHTS and CDR2 YDEGEE. The V and J ends lost 4 bases and 8 bases respectively, with 24 bases between them. In DNA, the CDR3 is TGTGCCAGCAGCGCATCATTTATCCGGGAACATCCCGAAGCTTTCTTT. It encodes CASSASFIREHPEAFF.

This clone has only one observation. The rearrangement joins TRBV6-5 to TRBJ2-7; 8 positions match TRBD1. Germline CDR1 reads MNHEY; CDR2 reads SVGAGI. V was clipped by 7 bases and J by 2 bases; unmatched bases: 4. The CDR3 is 13 amino acids. Here the CDR3 reads CASTQGVAYEQYF. As DNA, the CDR3 is TGTGCCAGCACACAGGGGGTTGCCTACGAGCAGTACTTC.

The rearrangement joins TRBV19 to TRBJ1-2; D uncertain. This CDR3 is built from 12 residues. Germline CDR1 reads LNHDA; CDR2 reads SQIVND (reference sequence). Deletions cut 7 bases from V and 5 bases from J, with 11 bases between. CDR3 DNA: TGTGCCAGTAATGGCAGATTTTATGGCTACACCTTC. It encodes CASNGRFYGYTF.

The rearrangement joins TRBV5-4 to TRBJ2-7; no clear D. Trimming pared 5 bases from V and 1 base from J, leaving 10 bases between. The CDR3 spans 13 residues. Germline lookup yields CDR1 SGHNT and CDR2 YYREEE (reference sequence). The CDR3 DNA reads as TGTGCCAGCAGTTACCCGGGTTCCTACGAGCAGTACTTC. Amino acids: CASSYPGSYEQYF.

This clone was recorded once. The V call is TRBV5-4, the J call TRBJ2-2; 12 bases align to TRBD1. CDR1 is SGHNT and CDR2 is YYREEE in the germline V gene (reference sequence). The junction had 7 bases not matched to a gene; V was cut back by 2 bases and J by 5 bases. The CDR3 covers 17 residues. Here the CDR3 reads CASSFPGQGAITGELFF. CDR3 DNA sequence: TGTGCCAGCAGCTTTCCGGGACAGGGGGCGATAACCGGGGAGCTGTTTTTT.

The chain couples TRBV7-8 to TRBJ2-1; TRBD2 matches 12 bases. The germline CDR1 and CDR2 sequences are SGHVS and FQNEAQ. This CDR3 comprises 18 residues. With V trimmed by 0 bases and J by 0 bases, 3 bases remained unmatched. CDR3 sequence reads: CASSLAGLAGISYNEQFF. The CDR3 region has the DNA TGTGCCAGCAGCTTAGCAGGACTAGCGGGGATCTCCTACAATGAGCAGTTCTTC.

The chain employs TRBV5-1 and TRBJ2-7; 11 bases map to TRBD1. Looked up from germline, CDR1 is SGHRS and CDR2 is YFSETQ. This CDR3 region has 14 residues. V shed 3 bases, J shed 6 bases, and the junction held 5 bases outside the gene matches. The CDR3 here is CASSWPGTGGEQYF. CDR3 bases: TGCGCCAGCAGCTGGCCCGGGACAGGGGGCGAGCAGTACTTC.

The chain is built from TRBV7-9 and TRBJ2-5; 8 nucleotides match TRBD2. CDR3 length equals 16 residues. The junction had 14 bases not matched to a gene; V was cut back by 7 bases and J by 4 bases. Germline CDR1 and CDR2: SEHNR and FQNEAQ (reference sequence). The CDR3: CASILRGRAGGETQYF. CDR3 nucleotide sequence: TGTGCCAGCATCCTCAGGGGCAGGGCGGGAGGAGAGACCCAGTACTTC.

Note on this clone: The DNA is left out, because the CDR3 cannot be placed on it with certainty; the CDR3 is given as TCRdb lists it. The chain links TRBV6-1 to TRBJ1-1; TRBD1, the table's D call, was not compared with the DNA. The CDR3 adds up to 15 amino acids, both ends counted. The germline gives CDR1 MNHNS, CDR2 SASEGT. This CDR3 reads CASSEAIVGQGTSFF.